This TCR beta chain appears in the sequencing data of a study of identical twins. A few counts support this clonotype. V lost 8 bases and J lost 4; bases outside the gene matches: 8. The CDR3 sequence is 13 residues long. CDR1 MNHEY and CDR2 SMNVEV come from the germline V gene (reference sequence). TCRdb reprocessed the 5' RACE reads with MiXCR, giving one entry per CDR3 protein. The data show about 220,000 distinct CDR3 sequences, approximately 7.8% seen once. This same sample was also taken into another study, of yellow fever vaccine responses in identical twins.

The chain joins TRBV27 to TRBJ2-7, with 7 nucleotides matching TRBD1. The receptor was isolated from a woman between 18 and 29 years old in good health. Input material: CD8+ T cells sorted from blood. This chain's CDR3 is CASSRQGPYEQYF. CDR3 nucleotides: TGTGCCAGCTCGCGACAGGGCCCTTACGAGCAGTACTTC.